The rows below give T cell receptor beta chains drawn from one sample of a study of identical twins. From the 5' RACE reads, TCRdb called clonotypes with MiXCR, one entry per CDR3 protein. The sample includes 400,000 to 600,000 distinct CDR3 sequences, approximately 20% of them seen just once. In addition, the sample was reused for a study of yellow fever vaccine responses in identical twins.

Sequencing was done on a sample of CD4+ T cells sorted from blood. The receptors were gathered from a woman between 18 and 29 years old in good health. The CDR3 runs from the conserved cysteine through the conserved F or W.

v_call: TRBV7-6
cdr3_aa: CASSLDYISYEQYF

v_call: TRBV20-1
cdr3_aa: CSAPNTGELFF

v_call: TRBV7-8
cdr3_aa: CASSLRPTGSSYEQYF

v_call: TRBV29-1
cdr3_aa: CSVVLWRGSTDTQYF

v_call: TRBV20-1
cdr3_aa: CSASSGARLRTQYF

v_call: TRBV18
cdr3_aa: CASSKDLQETQYF

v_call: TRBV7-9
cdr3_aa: CASSLDWDRGSPGSYNEQFF

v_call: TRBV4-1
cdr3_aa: CASSQERLAGAEQFF

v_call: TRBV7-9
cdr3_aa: CASSSDFQETQYF

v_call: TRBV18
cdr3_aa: CASSPRAGGSQETQYF

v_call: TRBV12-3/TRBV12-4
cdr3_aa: CASSLGQGPYYGYTF

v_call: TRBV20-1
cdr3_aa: CSAPLAGGNTEAFF

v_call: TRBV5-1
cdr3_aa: CASSLERPSLGDTQYF

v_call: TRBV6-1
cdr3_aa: CASSERGTDSEQFF

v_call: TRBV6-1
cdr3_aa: CASSPQLARYDYEQYF

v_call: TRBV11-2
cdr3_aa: CASCTINNEQFF

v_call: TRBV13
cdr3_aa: CASSSDRGEPQHF

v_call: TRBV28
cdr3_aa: CASSFRGSGGPVTNTQYF

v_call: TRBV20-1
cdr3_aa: CSADLPGTNIQYF

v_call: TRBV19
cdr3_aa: CASSMVGLVQETQYF

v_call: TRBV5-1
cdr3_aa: CASSPNSGLTSTDTQYF

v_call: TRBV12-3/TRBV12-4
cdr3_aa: CASRQGDAYNEQFF

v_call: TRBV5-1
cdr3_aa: CASSFGTGGSMNTEAFF